The clone carrying this T cell receptor beta chain was seen only once. The antigen is not known. These data come from a study of vaccination effects on CD4 cells after COVID-19. Unmatched junction bases numbered 6, after V lost 3 bases and J lost 4 bases. Germline V lookup: CDR1 SNHLY, CDR2 FYNNEI. This CDR3 is built from 16 residues. Overall study results and limits: Late post-vaccination, clones induced by infection and those induced by vaccine underwent marked clonal contraction.

Assay: immunoSEQ multiplex PCR; the TCRdb copy retains only in-frame clones and omits some. This sample has more than 40,000 clones, with over 60% found just once. Viral peptide pools were used in the ViraFEST assay to expand antigen-specific CD4+ T cells, and sequencing came afterward. Isolating CD4+ T cells followed about 11 days of culture. According to the study, vaccine recipients showed no prior SARS-CoV-2 infection and negative nucleocapsid antibodies. IL-2 medium supplanted half the medium on days 3 and 7. The receptor was derived from a human donor who received a COVID-19 vaccine. V gene TRBV2 combines with J gene TRBJ2-3; 11 bases map to TRBD2. Specimen: CD4+ T cells from PBMCs cultured with HCoV-NL63 spike peptides, collected before COVID-19 vaccination. The CDR3 region has the DNA TGTGCCAGCAGTGATAGGGTAGCGGGGGGGTCAGATACGCAGTATTTT. Amino acids: CASSDRVAGGSDTQYF.